This T cell receptor beta chain appears in the sequencing data of a study of radiotherapy plus CTLA-4 blockade in lung cancer. Study details: Objective responses were recorded in around 18% of patients, with disease control recorded in less than 40%.

In chemo-refractory metastatic non-small-cell lung cancer, patients got ipilimumab CTLA-4 blockade together with focal radiation. Data came from immunoSEQ multiplex PCR; TCRdb stores just in-frame clones and leaves some out. The sample has 85,000 to 100,000 clones, around 90% seen once. V lost 3 bases and J lost 4, with 7 bases in between. Germline CDR1 SNHLY, CDR2 FYNNEI. The CDR3 consists of 13 residues. Of note for this clone: What it binds is not known.

Points from the study as a whole: Expansion of tumor-derived TCR clones was observed in blood after radiotherapy plus ipilimumab. Interferon-beta and early blood T cell clone dynamics reportedly predicted response best.

This specimen consisted of peripheral blood, obtained from a patient treated with radiotherapy plus ipilimumab. The sequence came from a human donor with non-small cell lung cancer that progressed on radiotherapy plus ipilimumab. J is TRBJ2-1 and V is TRBV2; D perhaps matches TRBD2 (5 bases). The CDR3 spells CASSETGYNEQFF. The DNA of the CDR3 is TGTGCCAGCAGTGAGACGGGATACAATGAGCAGTTCTTC.